The present entry profiles one T cell receptor beta chain with its context. TCRdb re-called the RT-PCR reads with MiXCR, one entry per CDR3 protein. The sample gives 550,000 to 750,000 distinct CDR3 sequences, approximately 15% of which show up once; 3.6% is in the top ten. The V gene's germline CDR1 is SGHRS and CDR2 YFSETQ. The CDR3 covers 14 residues. Trimming removed 4 bases from V and 11 bases from J, with 19 bases in between. The material sequenced was memory CD4+ T cells from blood. This clonotype originated in a female donor in good health, serving as a healthy control. The chain couples TRBV5-1 to TRBJ2-1; the D gene is possibly TRBD2 (5 bases). The CDR3 region is CASSQRQLETKQFF. For the CDR3, the DNA is TGCGCCAGCAGCCAACGACAATTGGAGACTAAGCAGTTCTTC.